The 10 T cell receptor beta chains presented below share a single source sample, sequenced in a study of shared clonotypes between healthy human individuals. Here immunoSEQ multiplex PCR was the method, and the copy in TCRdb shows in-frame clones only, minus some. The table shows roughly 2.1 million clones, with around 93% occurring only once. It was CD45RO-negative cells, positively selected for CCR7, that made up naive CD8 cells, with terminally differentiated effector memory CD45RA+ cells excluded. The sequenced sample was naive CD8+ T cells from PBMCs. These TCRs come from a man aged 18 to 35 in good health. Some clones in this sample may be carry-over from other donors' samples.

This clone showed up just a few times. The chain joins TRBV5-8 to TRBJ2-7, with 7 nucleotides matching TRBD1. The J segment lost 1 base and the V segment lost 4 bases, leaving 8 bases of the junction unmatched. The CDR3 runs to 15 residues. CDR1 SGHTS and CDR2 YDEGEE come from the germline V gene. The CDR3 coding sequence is TGTGCCAGCAGCGGACCGGGACAGCCATCCTACGAGCAGTACTTC. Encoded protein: CASSGPGQPSYEQYF.

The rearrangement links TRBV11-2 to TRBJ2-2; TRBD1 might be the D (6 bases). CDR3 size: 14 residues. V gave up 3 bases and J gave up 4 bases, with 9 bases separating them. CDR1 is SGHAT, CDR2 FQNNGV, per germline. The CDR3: CASSFGQTTGELFF. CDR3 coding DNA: TGTGCCAGCAGCTTCGGACAGACCACCGGGGAGCTGTTTTTT.

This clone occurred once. The CDR3 loop reads CASSLDRAGWTEAFF. CDR3 sequence (DNA): TGTGCCAGCAGCTTAGATAGGGCAGGGTGGACTGAAGCTTTCTTT. The chain recombines TRBV7-2 with TRBJ1-1, with a weak D call TRBD1 (5 bases). Trimming shortened V by 1 base and J by 5 bases, and 14 bases separated the two germline ends. The CDR3 loop spans 15 amino acids. Germline CDR1 is SGHTA and CDR2 is FQGNSA.

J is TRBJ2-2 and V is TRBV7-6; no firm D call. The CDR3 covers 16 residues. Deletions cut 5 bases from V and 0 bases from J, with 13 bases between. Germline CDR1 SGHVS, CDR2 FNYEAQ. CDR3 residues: CASSIYRDPNTGELFF. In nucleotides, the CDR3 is TGTGCCAGCAGCATCTACAGAGACCCGAACACCGGGGAGCTGTTTTTT.

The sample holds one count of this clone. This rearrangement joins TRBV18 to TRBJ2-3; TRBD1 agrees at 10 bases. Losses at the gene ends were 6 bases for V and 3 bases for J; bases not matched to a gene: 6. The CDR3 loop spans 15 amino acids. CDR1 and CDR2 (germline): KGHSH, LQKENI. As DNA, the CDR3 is TGTGCCAGCTCCCCCGACAGGGGGCTGACAGATACGCAGTATTTT. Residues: CASSPDRGLTDTQYF.

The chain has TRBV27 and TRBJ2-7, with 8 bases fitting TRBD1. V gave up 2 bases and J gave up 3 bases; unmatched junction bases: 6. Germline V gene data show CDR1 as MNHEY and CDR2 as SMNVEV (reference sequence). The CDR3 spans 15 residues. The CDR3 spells CASSLQGALGYEQYF. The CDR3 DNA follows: TGTGCCAGCAGTTTACAGGGGGCGTTGGGCTACGAGCAGTACTTC.

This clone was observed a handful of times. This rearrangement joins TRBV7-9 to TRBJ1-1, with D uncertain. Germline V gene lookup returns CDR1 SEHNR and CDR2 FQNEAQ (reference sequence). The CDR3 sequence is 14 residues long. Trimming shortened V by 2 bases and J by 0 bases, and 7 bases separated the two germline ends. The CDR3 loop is CASSLSTLNTEAFF. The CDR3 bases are TGTGCCAGCAGCTTATCCACACTGAACACTGAAGCTTTCTTT. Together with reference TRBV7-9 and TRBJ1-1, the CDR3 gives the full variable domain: DTGVSQNPRHKITKRGQNVTFRCDPISEHNRLYWYRQTLGQGPEFLTYFQNEAQLEKSRLLSDRFSAERPKGSFSTLEIQRTEQGDSAMYLCASSLSTLNTEAFFGQGTRLTVV.

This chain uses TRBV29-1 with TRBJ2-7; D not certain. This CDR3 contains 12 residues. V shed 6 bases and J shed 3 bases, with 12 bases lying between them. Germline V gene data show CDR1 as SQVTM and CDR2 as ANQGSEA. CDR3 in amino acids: CSVEFGGYEQYF. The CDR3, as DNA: TGCAGCGTCGAGTTTGGCGGCTACGAGCAGTACTTC.

The CDR3 sequence: CASSLVSSGELYEQYF. The CDR3 DNA reads TGTGCCAGCAGCTTAGTCTCTTCGGGCGAACTCTACGAGCAGTACTTC. V is TRBV11-2 and J is TRBJ2-7; the D is unclear. The CDR3 runs to 16 residues. The V end was cut by 1 base, the J end by 3 bases, with 16 bases between. Germline assignment: CDR1 SGHAT and CDR2 FQNNGV.

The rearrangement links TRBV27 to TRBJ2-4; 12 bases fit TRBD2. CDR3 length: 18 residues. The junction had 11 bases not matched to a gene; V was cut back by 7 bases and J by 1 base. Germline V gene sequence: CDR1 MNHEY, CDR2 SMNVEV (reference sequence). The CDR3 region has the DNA TGTGCCAGCAAGTCCGGGCTAGCGGGAGGGGGGGCCAAAAACATTCAGTACTTC. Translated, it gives CASKSGLAGGGAKNIQYF.